The T cell receptor (beta chain) under discussion was sequenced for a study of cytomegalovirus exposure and HLA in healthy donors. Notes on the study in general: The study recorded more than 150 TCR beta chains that were cytomegalovirus-associated. Among TCR sequences, most were rare, though some public TCRs appeared in many donors. As confirmed in vitro, a few CMV-associated chains were specific for CMV antigens.

Looked up from germline, CDR1 is MNHNS and CDR2 is SASEGT. The junction had 8 bases not matched to a gene; V was cut back by 9 bases and J by 5 bases. This CDR3 comprises 15 residues. Libraries were prepared by immunoSEQ multiplex PCR; TCRdb keeps only in-frame clonotypes and omits some of them. The table has about 260,000 clones, about nine tenths seen once. This clone was seen a few times. Its target is not known. The donors were part of the roughly 130-subject validation cohort, which stood apart from the approximately 670-subject first cohort. Sequencing was done on a sample of PBMCs. The genes are TRBV6-1 and TRBJ2-5; 14 nucleotides agree with TRBD2. The receptor's source is a woman under 40 in good health and CMV-seronegative. CDR3 sequence: CASDPGTSGSETQYF. The DNA of the CDR3 is TGTGCCAGTGATCCCGGGACTAGCGGGAGTGAGACCCAGTACTTC.